This T cell receptor (beta chain) was captured in a study of regulatory and conventional T cells in RAG deficiency. This CDR3 spans 17 amino acids. Germline V gives CDR1 MNHEY, CDR2 SMNVEV (reference sequence). Trimming pared 5 bases from V and 2 bases from J, leaving 18 bases between. Assay used: immunoSEQ multiplex PCR; TCRdb lists only in-frame clones, some missing. The table shows approximately 9,000 clones, with about 89% occurring only once. Genomic DNA came from blood regulatory T cells gated CD4+ CD25-high CD127-low. This sample was also put to use in a study of regulatory T cells. From that second work: The primer mix had 52 TRBV and 13 TRBJ primers.

The receptor was derived from a human donor in good health. This chain connects TRBV27 to TRBJ2-2; D gene unclear. Sequencing input: Tregs sorted from blood. This CDR3 is CASSPRGLVGNTGELFF. CDR3 in DNA: TGTGCCAGCAGTCCCCGTGGCCTAGTTGGCAACACCGGGGAGCTGTTTTTT.